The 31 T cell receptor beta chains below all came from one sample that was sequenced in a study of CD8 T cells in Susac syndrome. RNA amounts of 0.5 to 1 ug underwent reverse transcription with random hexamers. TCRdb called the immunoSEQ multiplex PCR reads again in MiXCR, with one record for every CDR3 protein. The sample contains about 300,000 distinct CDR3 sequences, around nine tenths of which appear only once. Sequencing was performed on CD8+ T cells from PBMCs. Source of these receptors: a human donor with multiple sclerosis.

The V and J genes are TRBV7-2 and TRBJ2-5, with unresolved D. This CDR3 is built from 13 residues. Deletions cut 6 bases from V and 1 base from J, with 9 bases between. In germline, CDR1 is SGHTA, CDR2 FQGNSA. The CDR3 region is CASRSGFQETQYF. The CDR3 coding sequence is TGTGCCAGCAGGAGTGGATTCCAAGAGACCCAGTACTTC.

The CDR3 is CALAPGTDPYEQYF. The CDR3 nucleotides are TGTGCCCTAGCCCCCGGGACGGATCCCTACGAGCAGTACTTC. The chain links TRBV30 to TRBJ2-7; D tentatively reads TRBD1 or TRBD2 (5 bases each). V was clipped by 8 bases and J by 2 bases, with 19 bases between them. Germline CDR1 reads GTSNPN; CDR2 reads SVGIG (reference sequence). The CDR3 contains 14 residues.

The CDR3 here is CASSLRSAETGELFF. CDR3 nucleotides: TGTGCCAGCAGCTTAAGATCGGCGGAAACCGGGGAGCTGTTTTTT. V gene TRBV7-9 combines with J gene TRBJ2-2; D is undetermined. The germline V and J ends were trimmed by 2 bases and 5 bases, with 12 bases remaining between them. Per germline, CDR1 SEHNR and CDR2 FQNEAQ (reference sequence). The CDR3 loop spans 15 amino acids.

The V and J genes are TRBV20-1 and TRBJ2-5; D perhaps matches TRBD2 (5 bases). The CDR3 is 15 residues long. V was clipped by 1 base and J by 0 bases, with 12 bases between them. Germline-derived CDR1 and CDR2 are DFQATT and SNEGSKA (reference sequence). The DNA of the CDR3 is TGCAGTGCTAGAGTTCAAGCGGTGTACCAAGAGACCCAGTACTTC. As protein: CSARVQAVYQETQYF.

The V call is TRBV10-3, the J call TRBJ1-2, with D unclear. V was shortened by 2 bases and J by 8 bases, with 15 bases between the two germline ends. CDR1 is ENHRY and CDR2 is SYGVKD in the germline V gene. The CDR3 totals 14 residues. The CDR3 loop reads CAISEIPTPGGYTF. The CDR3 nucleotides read TGTGCCATCAGTGAGATCCCCACCCCGGGGGGCTACACCTTC.

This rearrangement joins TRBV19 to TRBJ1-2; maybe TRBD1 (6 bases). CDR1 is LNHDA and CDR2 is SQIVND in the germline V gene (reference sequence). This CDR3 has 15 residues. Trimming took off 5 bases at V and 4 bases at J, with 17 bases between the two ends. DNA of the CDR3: TGTGCCAGTAGTCCACCTACAGGGCGTAGCTATGGCTACACCTTC. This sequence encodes CASSPPTGRSYGYTF.

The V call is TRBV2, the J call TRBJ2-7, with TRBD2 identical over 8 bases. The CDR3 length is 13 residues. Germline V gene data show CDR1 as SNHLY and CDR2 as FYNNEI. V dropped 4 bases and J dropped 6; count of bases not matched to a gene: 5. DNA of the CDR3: TGTGCCAGCAGTGCGGCAGCGGGAGCCGAGCAGTACTTC. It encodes CASSAAAGAEQYF.

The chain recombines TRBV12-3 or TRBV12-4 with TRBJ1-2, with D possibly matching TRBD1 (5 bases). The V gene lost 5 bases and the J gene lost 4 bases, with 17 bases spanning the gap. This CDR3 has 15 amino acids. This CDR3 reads CASSPPGLGFYGYTF. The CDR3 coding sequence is TGTGCCAGCAGTCCGCCGGGGCTGGGGTTCTATGGCTACACCTTC.

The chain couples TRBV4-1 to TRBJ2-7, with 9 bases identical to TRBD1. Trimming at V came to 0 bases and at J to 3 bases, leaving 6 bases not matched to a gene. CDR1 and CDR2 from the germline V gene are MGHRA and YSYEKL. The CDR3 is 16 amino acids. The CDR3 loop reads CASSQDQGQGYYEQYF. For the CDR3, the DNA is TGCGCCAGCAGCCAAGACCAGGGACAGGGATACTACGAGCAGTACTTC.

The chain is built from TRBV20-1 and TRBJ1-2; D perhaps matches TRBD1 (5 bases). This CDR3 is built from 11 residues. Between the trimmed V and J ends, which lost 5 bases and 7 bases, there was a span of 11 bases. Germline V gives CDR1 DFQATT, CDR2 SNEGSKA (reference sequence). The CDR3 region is CSALWGGGYTF. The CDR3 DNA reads TGCAGTGCTCTGTGGGGGGGTGGCTACACCTTC.

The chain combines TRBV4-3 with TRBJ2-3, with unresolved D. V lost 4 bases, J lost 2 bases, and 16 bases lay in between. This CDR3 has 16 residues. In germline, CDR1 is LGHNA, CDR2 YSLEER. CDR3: CASSPTTPGLTDTQYF. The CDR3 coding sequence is TGCGCCAGCAGCCCCACTACCCCCGGTCTCACAGATACGCAGTATTTT.

CDR3 sequence: CASSQDLAGVYNEQFF. CDR3 sequence (DNA): TGTGCCAGCAGCCAAGATCTAGCGGGAGTCTACAATGAGCAGTTCTTC. The V gene is TRBV3-1, the J gene TRBJ2-1; 10 nucleotides match TRBD2. Germline-derived CDR1 and CDR2 are LGHDT and YNNKEL (reference sequence). CDR3 length: 16 residues. The junction had 2 bases not matched to a gene; V was cut back by 0 bases and J by 3 bases.

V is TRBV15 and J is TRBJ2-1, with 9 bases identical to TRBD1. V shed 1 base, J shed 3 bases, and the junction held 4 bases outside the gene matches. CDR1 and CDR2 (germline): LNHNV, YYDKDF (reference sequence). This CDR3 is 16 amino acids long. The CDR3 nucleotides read TGTGCCACCAGCAGAGTGAAGGGACAGGGCTACAATGAGCAGTTCTTC. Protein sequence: CATSRVKGQGYNEQFF.

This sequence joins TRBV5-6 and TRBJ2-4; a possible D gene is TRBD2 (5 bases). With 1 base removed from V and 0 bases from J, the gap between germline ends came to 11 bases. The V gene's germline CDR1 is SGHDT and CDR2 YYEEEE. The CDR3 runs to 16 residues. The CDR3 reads CASSLIQDLAKNIQYF. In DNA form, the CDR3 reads TGTGCCAGCAGCTTGATCCAGGACTTAGCCAAAAACATTCAGTACTTC.

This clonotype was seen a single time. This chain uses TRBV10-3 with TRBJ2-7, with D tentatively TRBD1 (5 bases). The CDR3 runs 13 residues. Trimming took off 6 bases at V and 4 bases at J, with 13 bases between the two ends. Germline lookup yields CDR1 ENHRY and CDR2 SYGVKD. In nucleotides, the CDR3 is TGTGCCATCAGCTTAGACAGTAATTACGAGCAGTACTTC. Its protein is CAISLDSNYEQYF.

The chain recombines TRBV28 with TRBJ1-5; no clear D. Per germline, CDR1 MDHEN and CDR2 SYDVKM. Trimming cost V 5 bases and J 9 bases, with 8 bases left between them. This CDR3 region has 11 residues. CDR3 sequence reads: CASSPKGPQHF. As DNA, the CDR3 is TGTGCCAGCAGTCCCAAGGGGCCCCAGCATTTT.

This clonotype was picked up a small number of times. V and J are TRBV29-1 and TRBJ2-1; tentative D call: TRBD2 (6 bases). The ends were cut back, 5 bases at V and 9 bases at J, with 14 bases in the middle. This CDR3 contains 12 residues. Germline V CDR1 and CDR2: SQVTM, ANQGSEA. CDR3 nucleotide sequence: TGCAGCGTTCCGAACGCGGGACTTGAGCAGTTCTTC. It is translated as CSVPNAGLEQFF.

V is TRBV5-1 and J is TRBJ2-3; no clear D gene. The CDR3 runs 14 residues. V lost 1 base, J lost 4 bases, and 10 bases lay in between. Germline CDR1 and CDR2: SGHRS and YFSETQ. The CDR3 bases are TGCGCCAGCAGCTTGTTCGGAAGTCCAGATACGCAGTATTTT. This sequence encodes CASSLFGSPDTQYF.

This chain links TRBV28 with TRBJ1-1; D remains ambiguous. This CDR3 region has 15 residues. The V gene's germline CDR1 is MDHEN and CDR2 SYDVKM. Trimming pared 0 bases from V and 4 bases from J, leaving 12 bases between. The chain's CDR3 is CASSLWGGDGTEAFF. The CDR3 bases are TGTGCCAGCAGTTTATGGGGTGGGGATGGCACTGAAGCTTTCTTT.

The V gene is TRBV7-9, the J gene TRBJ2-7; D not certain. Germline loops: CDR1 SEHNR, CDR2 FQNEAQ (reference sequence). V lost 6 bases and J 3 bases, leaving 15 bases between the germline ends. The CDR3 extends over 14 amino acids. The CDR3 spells CASRPWNSHYEQYF. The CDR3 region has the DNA TGTGCCAGCAGACCTTGGAACAGCCACTACGAGCAGTACTTC. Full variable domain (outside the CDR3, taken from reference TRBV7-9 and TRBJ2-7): DTGVSQNPRHKITKRGQNVTFRCDPISEHNRLYWYRQTLGQGPEFLTYFQNEAQLEKSRLLSDRFSAERPKGSFSTLEIQRTEQGDSAMYLCASRPWNSHYEQYFGPGTRLTVT.

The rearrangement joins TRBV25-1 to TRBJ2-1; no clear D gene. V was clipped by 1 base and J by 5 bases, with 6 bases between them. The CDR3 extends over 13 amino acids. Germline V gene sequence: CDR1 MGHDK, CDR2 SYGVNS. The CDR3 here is CASSEFSNNEQFF. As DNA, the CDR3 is TGTGCCAGCAGTGAATTTTCGAACAATGAGCAGTTCTTC.

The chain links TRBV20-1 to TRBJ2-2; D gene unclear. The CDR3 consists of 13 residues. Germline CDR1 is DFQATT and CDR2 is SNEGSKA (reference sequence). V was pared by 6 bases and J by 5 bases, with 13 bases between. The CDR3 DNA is TGCAGTGCCCCCTGGTCAGAGACCGGGGAGCTGTTTTTT. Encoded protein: CSAPWSETGELFF.

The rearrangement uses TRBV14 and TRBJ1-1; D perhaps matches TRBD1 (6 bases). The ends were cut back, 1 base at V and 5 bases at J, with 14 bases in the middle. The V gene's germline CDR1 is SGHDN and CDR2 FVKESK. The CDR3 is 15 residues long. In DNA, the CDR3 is TGTGCCAGCAGCCAAGTAGGGGGGGCGCGTACTGAAGCTTTCTTT. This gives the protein CASSQVGGARTEAFF.

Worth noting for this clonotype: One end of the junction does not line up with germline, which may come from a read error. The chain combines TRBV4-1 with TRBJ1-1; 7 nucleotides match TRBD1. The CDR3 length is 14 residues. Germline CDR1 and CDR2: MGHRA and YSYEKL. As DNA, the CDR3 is TGTGCCAGCAGTCCGGGACAGCTGAACACTGAAGCTTTCTTT. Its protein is CASSPGQLNTEAFF.

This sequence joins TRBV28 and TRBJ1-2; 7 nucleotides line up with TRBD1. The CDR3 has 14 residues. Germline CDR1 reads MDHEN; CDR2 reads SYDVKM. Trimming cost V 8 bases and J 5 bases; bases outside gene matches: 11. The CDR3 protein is CASGGDSQSYGYTF. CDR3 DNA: TGTGCCAGCGGGGGGGACAGCCAATCGTATGGCTACACCTTC.

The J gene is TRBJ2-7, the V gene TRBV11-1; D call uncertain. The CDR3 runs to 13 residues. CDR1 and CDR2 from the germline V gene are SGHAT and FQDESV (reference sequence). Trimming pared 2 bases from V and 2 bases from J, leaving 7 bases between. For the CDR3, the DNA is TGTGCCAGCAGCTTATCACGTCCCTACGAGCAGTACTTC. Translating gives CASSLSRPYEQYF. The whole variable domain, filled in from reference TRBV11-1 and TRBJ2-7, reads EAEVAQSPRYKITEKSQAVAFWCDPISGHATLYWYRQILGQGPELLVQFQDESVVDDSQLPKDRFSAERLKGVDSTLKIQPAELGDSAMYLCASSLSRPYEQYFGPGTRLTVT.

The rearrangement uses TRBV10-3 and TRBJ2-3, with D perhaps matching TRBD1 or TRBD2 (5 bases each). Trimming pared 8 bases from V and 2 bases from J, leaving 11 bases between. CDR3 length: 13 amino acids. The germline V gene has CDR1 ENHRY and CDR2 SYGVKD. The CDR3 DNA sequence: TGTGCCATCTTGTCGGGGACCACAGATACGCAGTATTTT. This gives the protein CAILSGTTDTQYF.

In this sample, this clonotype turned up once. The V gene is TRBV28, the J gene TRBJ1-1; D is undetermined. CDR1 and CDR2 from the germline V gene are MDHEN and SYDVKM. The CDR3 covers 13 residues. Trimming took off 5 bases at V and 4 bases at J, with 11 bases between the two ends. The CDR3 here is CASSPLPSTEAFF. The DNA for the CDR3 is TGTGCCAGCAGTCCCCTCCCGAGCACTGAAGCTTTCTTT.

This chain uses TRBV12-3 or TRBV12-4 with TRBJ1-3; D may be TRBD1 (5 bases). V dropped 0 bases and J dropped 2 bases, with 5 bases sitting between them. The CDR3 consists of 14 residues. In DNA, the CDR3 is TGTGCCAGCAGTTTAGCGGGGGCTGGAAACACCATATATTTT. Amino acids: CASSLAGAGNTIYF.

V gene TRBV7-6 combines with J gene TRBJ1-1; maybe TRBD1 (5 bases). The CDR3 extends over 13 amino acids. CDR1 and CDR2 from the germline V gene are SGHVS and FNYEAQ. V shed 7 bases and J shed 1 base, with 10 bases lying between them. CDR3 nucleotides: TGTGCCAGCACCGTAGGACAGAACACTGAAGCTTTCTTT. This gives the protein CASTVGQNTEAFF.

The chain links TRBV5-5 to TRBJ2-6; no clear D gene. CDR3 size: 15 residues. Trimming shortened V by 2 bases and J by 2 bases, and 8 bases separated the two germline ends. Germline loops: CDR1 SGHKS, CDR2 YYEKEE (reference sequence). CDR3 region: CASSFLPAGANVLTF. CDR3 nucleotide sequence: TGTGCCAGCAGCTTCCTACCAGCTGGGGCCAACGTCCTGACTTTC.